These 30 T cell receptor beta chains share one sample of origin, sequenced in a study of regulatory T cells in long-lasting Graves disease. Investigators prepared the TCR beta libraries by applying iRepertoire HTBI primers and Arm-PCR of CDR3 regions. TCRdb ran MiXCR on the multiplex PCR reads and lists one entry per CDR3 protein. Among 680,000 or so distinct CDR3 sequences listed, 16% were seen once. Sample time point: newly diagnosed GD, antithyroid drugs for less than 3 months. PBMCs provided the RNA from which the TCR library was made. These data were also filed under a second study, of T cells in Graves' hyperthyroidism and ophthalmopathy.

Sequenced material: peripheral blood mononuclear cells (PBMCs), taken at new diagnosis, from a patient treated with antithyroid drugs. The receptors originated from a woman aged 30 to 39 with Graves disease.

This clonotype was picked up a small number of times. The V call is TRBV12-3 or TRBV12-4, the J call TRBJ1-5; a weak D match, TRBD1 (5 bases). The CDR3 has 18 residues. Trimming removed 2 bases at V and 3 bases at J, with 20 bases between. The CDR3 coding sequence is TGTGCCAGCAGTTTAATACAAAAACCGGGACGGATCAATCAGCCCCAGCATTTT. It specifies CASSLIQKPGRINQPQHF.

The genes are TRBV13 and TRBJ2-3; 11 bases agree with TRBD2. The CDR3 runs 17 residues. Germline loops: CDR1 PRHDT, CDR2 FYEKMQ (reference sequence). The trim removed 4 bases at V and 4 bases at J, leaving 10 bases unmatched. CDR3 in DNA: TGTGCCAGCAGCTCCGTACTAGCGGGAGATACCCCAGATACGCAGTATTTT. As protein: CASSSVLAGDTPDTQYF.

This clonotype was picked up many times. The chain combines TRBV2 with TRBJ2-7, with 9 nucleotides matching TRBD1. CDR3 length: 14 residues. Germline trimming cut 6 bases from V and 4 bases from J; bases unmatched to any gene: 7. Per the germline V gene, CDR1 is SNHLY and CDR2 is FYNNEI. The CDR3 DNA follows: TGTGCCAGCAGCAGACAGGGGGTTCCTTACGAGCAGTACTTC. It encodes CASSRQGVPYEQYF.

This clonotype was seen ten or more times. The chain combines TRBV6-1 with TRBJ2-2; 9 bases align to TRBD2. The V gene end was trimmed by 6 bases and the J gene end by 4 bases; junction bases not matched to a gene: 9. This CDR3 has 16 residues. Germline loops: CDR1 MNHNS, CDR2 SASEGT. The CDR3 DNA reads TGTGCCAGCAGGGTCCGAGCGGGAGGCAGCACCGGGGAGCTGTTTTTT. Its translation is CASRVRAGGSTGELFF.

This clonotype came up many times. V and J are TRBV2 and TRBJ2-5; possibly TRBD1 or TRBD2 for D (5 bases each). Germline V gene lookup returns CDR1 SNHLY and CDR2 FYNNEI. The V and J ends lost 3 bases and 3 bases respectively, with 8 bases between them. The CDR3 spans 13 residues. The CDR3 DNA reads as TGTGCCAGCAGTGATGGGACGAAAGAGACCCAGTACTTC. Translated: CASSDGTKETQYF.

The chain uses TRBV3-1 and TRBJ2-1, with 9 bases that match TRBD1. The CDR3 sequence is 16 residues long. Germline assignment: CDR1 LGHDT and CDR2 YNNKEL (reference sequence). The ends lost 1 base at V and 3 bases at J; junction bases unmatched: 4. The CDR3 reads CASSQVYRGLYNEQFF. CDR3 nucleotide sequence: TGTGCCAGCAGCCAAGTATACAGGGGGCTCTACAATGAGCAGTTCTTC.

V is TRBV19 and J is TRBJ2-1, with 8 bases identical to TRBD1. Germline V gene data show CDR1 as LNHDA and CDR2 as SQIVND (reference sequence). The CDR3 spans 14 residues. V was pared by 5 bases and J by 4 bases, with 4 bases of the junction left unmatched. CDR3: CASSFQGAYNEQFF. The CDR3 nucleotides read TGTGCCAGTAGTTTTCAGGGGGCTTACAATGAGCAGTTCTTC. Full variable domain (outside the CDR3, taken from reference TRBV19 and TRBJ2-1): DGGITQSPKYLFRKEGQNVTLSCEQNLNHDAMYWYRQDPGQGLRLIYYSQIVNDFQKGDIAEGYSVSREKKESFPLTVTSAQKNPTAFYLCASSFQGAYNEQFFGPGTRLTVL.

About this clonotype itself: Just one base apart from a much larger clone, this may be a read error. The V call is TRBV28, the J call TRBJ1-5; D uncertain. The CDR3 covers 15 residues. In germline, CDR1 is MDHEN, CDR2 SYDVKM. CDR3 amino acids: CASGLLGSSNQPQHF. Written as DNA, the CDR3 is TGTGCCAGCGGTTTATTGGGCAGTAGCAATCAGCCCCAGCATTTT.

This clonotype was counted between two and nine times. This chain uses TRBV6-5 with TRBJ1-4, with 7 bases that match TRBD1. V trimming: 0 bases; J trimming: 11 bases; junction bases outside the gene matches: 9. Germline V lookup: CDR1 MNHEY, CDR2 SVGAGI. The CDR3 sequence is 15 residues long. In DNA, the CDR3 is TGTGCCAGCAGTTACTCTGGGACAGTATTCCTTAAACTGTTTTTT. It translates to CASSYSGTVFLKLFF.

At least ten counts were recorded for this clonotype. The gene calls are TRBV20-1 and TRBJ1-1; 7 bases line up with TRBD1. CDR1 DFQATT and CDR2 SNEGSKA come from the germline V gene (reference sequence). The trim removed 6 bases at V and 6 bases at J, leaving 7 bases unmatched. The CDR3 covers 12 residues. The CDR3 region has the DNA TGCAGTGCAAACAGGGGCTTCGCTGAAGCTTTCTTT. Its protein product is CSANRGFAEAFF.

The rearrangement uses TRBV19 and TRBJ1-5; 7 nucleotides agree with TRBD1. V lost 7 bases and J lost 0; bases outside the gene matches: 9. There are 16 residues in the CDR3. In germline, CDR1 is LNHDA, CDR2 SQIVND (reference sequence). The CDR3 spells CASMTTGTYSNQPQHF. CDR3 nucleotides: TGTGCCAGTATGACGACAGGGACCTATAGCAATCAGCCCCAGCATTTT.

CDR3 sequence reads: CASSVVHSDEQYF. The CDR3 DNA reads TGTGCCAGCAGCGTAGTACATTCGGACGAGCAGTACTTC. The chain combines TRBV9 with TRBJ2-7, with D uncertain. Germline V gives CDR1 SGDLS, CDR2 YYNGEE. Trimming removed 0 bases at V and 5 bases at J, with 9 bases between. This CDR3 spans 13 amino acids.

This clonotype was detected many times. DNA for the CDR3: TGTGCCAGCAGCTATAACGGGGGCTACACCTTC. Amino acids: CASSYNGGYTF. The rearrangement joins TRBV28 to TRBJ1-2, with D uncertain. CDR3 length: 11 amino acids. Germline V gives CDR1 MDHEN, CDR2 SYDVKM. The V and J ends lost 6 bases and 8 bases respectively, with 10 bases between them.

In this sample, this clonotype turned up a few times. The chain combines TRBV5-1 with TRBJ2-1; 11 positions match TRBD2. V shed 3 bases and J 0 bases; nucleotides not matched to a gene: 5. CDR3 length: 17 residues. Germline CDR1 reads SGHRS; CDR2 reads YFSETQ. The CDR3 reads CASSSLAGESSYNEQFF. The CDR3 DNA reads TGCGCCAGCAGCTCACTAGCGGGAGAAAGCTCCTACAATGAGCAGTTCTTC. Drawing the rest from reference TRBV5-1 and TRBJ2-1, the complete variable domain is KAGVTQTPRYLIKTRGQQVTLSCSPISGHRSVSWYQQTPGQGLQFLFEYFSETQRNKGNFPGRFSGRQFSNSRSEMNVSTLELGDSALYLCASSSLAGESSYNEQFFGPGTRLTVL.

Note on this clonotype: This may come from a read error, since a much larger clone is one base off. The V gene is TRBV6-2 or TRBV6-3, the J gene TRBJ2-3; 9 positions match TRBD1. Germline CDR1 MNHEY, CDR2 SVGEGT. The CDR3 covers 14 residues. The CDR3 DNA reads TGTGCCAGCAGTTTGGACAGGGGTGGAGATACGCGGTATTTT. Translated, it gives CASSLDRGGDTRYF.

This clonotype was counted ten times or more. The J gene is TRBJ2-5, the V gene TRBV11-2, with D possibly being TRBD2 (6 bases). Germline CDR1 reads SGHAT; CDR2 reads FQNNGV. The CDR3 is made up of 14 amino acids. Between the trimmed V and J ends, which lost 3 bases and 5 bases, there was a span of 13 bases. CDR3 sequence reads: CASSFTGAGETQYF. The CDR3 nucleotides are TGTGCCAGCAGCTTTACGGGAGCCGGGGAGACCCAGTACTTC.

Here the CDR3 reads CASSASGTTYNEQFF. In nucleotides, the CDR3 is TGCGCCAGCAGCGCCTCCGGGACGACTTACAATGAGCAGTTCTTC. The chain has TRBV5-1 and TRBJ2-1; D might be TRBD1 or TRBD2, each matching 5 bases. Germline-derived CDR1 and CDR2 are SGHRS and YFSETQ. This CDR3 contains 15 residues. The V and J ends lost 4 bases and 4 bases respectively, with 15 bases between them.

This clonotype was counted only a few times. This chain uses TRBV4-1 with TRBJ1-1, with D possibly TRBD1 on 5 matching bases. The V and J ends lost 3 bases and 1 base respectively, with 9 bases between them. The CDR3 loop spans 14 amino acids. The germline V gene encodes CDR1 MGHRA and CDR2 YSYEKL. This CDR3 reads CASSQGDRNTEAFF. DNA of the CDR3: TGCGCCAGCAGCCAGGGAGACAGGAACACTGAAGCTTTCTTT.

This clonotype was seen ten or more times. The genes are TRBV7-8 and TRBJ1-1, with D hard to call. Looked up from germline, CDR1 is SGHVS and CDR2 is FQNEAQ. Trimming pared 2 bases from V and 2 bases from J, leaving 6 bases between. The CDR3 contains 13 residues. CDR3 nucleotides: TGTGCCAGCAGCTTATTTCTTAACACTGAAGCTTTCTTT. It is translated as CASSLFLNTEAFF.

The chain uses TRBV28 and TRBJ2-3; the D gene is possibly TRBD2 (6 bases). Germline V gene data show CDR1 as MDHEN and CDR2 as SYDVKM. Trimming removed 6 bases at V and 3 bases at J, with 16 bases between. The CDR3 is 15 residues long. Here the CDR3 reads CASRAGWGWTDTQYF. The CDR3 nucleotides are TGTGCCAGCAGGGCGGGGTGGGGATGGACAGATACGCAGTATTTT. The variable domain in full, completed from reference TRBV28 and TRBJ2-3, reads DVKVTQSSRYLVKRTGEKVFLECVQDMDHENMFWYRQDPGLGLRLIYFSYDVKMKEKGDIPEGYSVSREKKERFSLILESASTNQTSMYLCASRAGWGWTDTQYFGPGTRLTVL.

There are a few counts of this clonotype. The chain uses TRBV19 and TRBJ2-7, with unresolved D. CDR1 LNHDA and CDR2 SQIVND come from the germline V gene (reference sequence). Trimming took off 4 bases at V and 5 bases at J, with 12 bases between the two ends. CDR3 size: 13 residues. The DNA for the CDR3 is TGTGCCAGTAGTAAAGCGTGGCCCCACGAGCAGTACTTC. The encoded protein is CASSKAWPHEQYF. Full variable domain (rest looked up from reference TRBV19 and TRBJ2-7): DGGITQSPKYLFRKEGQNVTLSCEQNLNHDAMYWYRQDPGQGLRLIYYSQIVNDFQKGDIAEGYSVSREKKESFPLTVTSAQKNPTAFYLCASSKAWPHEQYFGPGTRLTVT.

This clonotype has at least ten counts. This chain connects TRBV12-3 or TRBV12-4 to TRBJ1-6; maybe TRBD1 (5 bases). CDR3 length: 13 residues. V gave up 1 base and J gave up 8 bases, with 6 bases separating them. This chain's CDR3 is CASSLEGDSPLHF. In nucleotides, the CDR3 is TGTGCCAGCAGTTTAGAAGGGGATTCACCCCTCCACTTT.

The sample holds a few counts of this clonotype. The V call is TRBV7-9, the J call TRBJ2-4; TRBD1 matches 7 bases. The germline V gene has CDR1 SEHNR and CDR2 FQNEAQ (reference sequence). The trim removed 4 bases at V and 0 bases at J, leaving 15 bases unmatched. The CDR3 contains 19 residues. The CDR3 nucleotides are TGTGCCAGCAGCTCCAAGCTCGGGACAGAAAGATTAGCCAAAAACATTCAGTACTTC. The encoded protein is CASSSKLGTERLAKNIQYF.

In this sample, this clonotype turned up a few times. V gene TRBV7-3 combines with J gene TRBJ1-2, with no clear D. This CDR3 contains 17 residues. From germline, CDR1 is SGHTA and CDR2 FQGTGA. Trimming stripped 1 base from V and 7 bases from J, with 22 bases between. The CDR3 here is CASSLSPQHSVGSGYTF. For the CDR3, the DNA is TGTGCCAGCAGCTTAAGTCCTCAACATTCAGTTGGGAGTGGCTACACCTTC.

This clonotype was detected ten times or more. J is TRBJ2-7 and V is TRBV2, with TRBD1 identical over 7 bases. The CDR3 loop spans 14 amino acids. The germline gives CDR1 SNHLY, CDR2 FYNNEI. V shed 7 bases and J 2 bases; nucleotides not matched to a gene: 8. CDR3 in amino acids: CASNAGGTTYEQYF. DNA for the CDR3: TGTGCCAGCAACGCAGGGGGAACAACCTACGAGCAGTACTTC.

At least ten counts were recorded for this clonotype. This sequence joins TRBV6-1 and TRBJ2-7; 10 bases align to TRBD2. With V trimmed by 0 bases and J by 2 bases, 7 bases remained unmatched. Germline V gene data show CDR1 as MNHNS and CDR2 as SASEGT. The CDR3 contains 17 residues. CDR3 DNA sequence: TGTGCCAGCAGTGAAGCGCTAGCGGGAGATCTCCCCTACGAGCAGTACTTC. Translating gives CASSEALAGDLPYEQYF.

The table lists this clonotype with many counts. At one of its ends the junction is not consistent with the germline gene, which may arise from a read error. This rearrangement joins TRBV9 to TRBJ2-3; a possible D gene is TRBD2 (7 bases). CDR1 is SGDLS, CDR2 YYNGEE, per germline. This CDR3 comprises 15 residues. The CDR3 DNA follows: TGTGCCAGCAGTGTAGGGGGGGCGCGGACAGATACGCAGTATTTT. Its protein is CASSVGGARTDTQYF.

There are a few counts of this clonotype. The gene calls are TRBV28 and TRBJ1-2; maybe TRBD1 (5 bases). From germline, CDR1 is MDHEN and CDR2 SYDVKM. This CDR3 has 16 amino acids. Trimming shortened V by 2 bases and J by 3 bases, and 16 bases separated the two germline ends. The CDR3 here is CASSLSLGEYDYGYTF. The CDR3 nucleotides read TGTGCCAGCAGTTTAAGTTTGGGGGAGTACGACTATGGCTACACCTTC.

This clonotype was picked up many times. The V call is TRBV28, the J call TRBJ1-5; D is uncertain. The CDR3 runs 17 residues. The V gene lost 5 bases and the J gene lost 6 bases, with 23 bases spanning the gap. Germline V lookup: CDR1 MDHEN, CDR2 SYDVKM. DNA for the CDR3: TGTGCCAGCAGTCCCCTTTTGGGGTCAGTTTGGATTCAGCCCCAGCATTTT. Protein: CASSPLLGSVWIQPQHF. The full variable domain, its missing parts supplied by reference TRBV28 and TRBJ1-5, is DVKVTQSSRYLVKRTGEKVFLECVQDMDHENMFWYRQDPGLGLRLIYFSYDVKMKEKGDIPEGYSVSREKKERFSLILESASTNQTSMYLCASSPLLGSVWIQPQHFGDGTRLSIL.

This clonotype has a count of ten or more. This rearrangement joins TRBV25-1 to TRBJ2-5, with a possible D match to TRBD2 (5 bases). Germline assignment: CDR1 MGHDK and CDR2 SYGVNS. The germline V and J ends were trimmed by 4 bases and 6 bases, with 12 bases remaining between them. This CDR3 has 13 residues. Here the CDR3 DNA reads TGTGCCAGCAGTGGTAGTGGGGAGCAGACCCAGTACTTC. Protein sequence: CASSGSGEQTQYF.